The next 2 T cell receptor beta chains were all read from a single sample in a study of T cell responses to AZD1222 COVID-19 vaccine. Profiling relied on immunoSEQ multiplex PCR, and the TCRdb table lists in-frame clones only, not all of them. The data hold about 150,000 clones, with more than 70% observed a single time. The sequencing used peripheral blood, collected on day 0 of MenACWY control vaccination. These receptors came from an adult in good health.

CDR3 in amino acids: CASIFGSGRADEQYF. Written as DNA, the CDR3 is TGTGCCAGCATCTTCGGGAGCGGGAGGGCGGACGAGCAGTACTTC. The V call is TRBV7-8, the J call TRBJ2-7; 10 positions agree with TRBD2. Looked up from germline, CDR1 is SGHVS and CDR2 is FQNEAQ. This CDR3 is 15 amino acids long. The V gene end was trimmed by 7 bases and the J gene end by 5 bases; junction bases not matched to a gene: 11.

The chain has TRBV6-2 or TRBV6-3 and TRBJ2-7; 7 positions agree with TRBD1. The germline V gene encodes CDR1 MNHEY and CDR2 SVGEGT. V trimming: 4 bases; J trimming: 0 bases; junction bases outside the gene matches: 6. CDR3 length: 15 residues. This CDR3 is CASSSTRDSSYEQYF. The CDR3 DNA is TGTGCCAGCAGTTCCACCAGGGACAGCTCCTACGAGCAGTACTTC.